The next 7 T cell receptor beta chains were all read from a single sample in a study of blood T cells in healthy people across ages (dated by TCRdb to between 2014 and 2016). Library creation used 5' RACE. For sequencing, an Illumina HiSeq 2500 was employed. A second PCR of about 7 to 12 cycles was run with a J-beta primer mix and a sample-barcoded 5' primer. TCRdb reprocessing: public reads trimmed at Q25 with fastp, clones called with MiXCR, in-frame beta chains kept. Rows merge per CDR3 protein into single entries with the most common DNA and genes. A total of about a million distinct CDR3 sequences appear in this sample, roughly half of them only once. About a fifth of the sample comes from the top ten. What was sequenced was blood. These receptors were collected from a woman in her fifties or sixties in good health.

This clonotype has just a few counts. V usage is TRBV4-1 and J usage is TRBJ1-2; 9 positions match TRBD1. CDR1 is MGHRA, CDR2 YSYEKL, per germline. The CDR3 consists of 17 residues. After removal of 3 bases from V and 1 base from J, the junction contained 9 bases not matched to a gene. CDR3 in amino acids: CASSHAWDRENNYGYTF. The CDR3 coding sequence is TGCGCCAGCAGCCACGCCTGGGACAGGGAGAATAACTATGGCTACACCTTC.

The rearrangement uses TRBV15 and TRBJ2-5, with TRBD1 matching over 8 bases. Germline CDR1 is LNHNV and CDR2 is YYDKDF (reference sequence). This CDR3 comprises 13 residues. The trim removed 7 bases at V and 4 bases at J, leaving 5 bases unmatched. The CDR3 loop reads CATNITGGETQYF. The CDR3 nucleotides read TGTGCCACCAACATCACAGGGGGAGAGACCCAGTACTTC.

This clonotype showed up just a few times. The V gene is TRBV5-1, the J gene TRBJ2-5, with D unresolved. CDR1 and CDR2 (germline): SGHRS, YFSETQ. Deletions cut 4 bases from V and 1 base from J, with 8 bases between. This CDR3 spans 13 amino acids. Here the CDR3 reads CASSTPIQETQYF. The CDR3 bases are TGCGCCAGCAGCACCCCGATCCAAGAGACCCAGTACTTC. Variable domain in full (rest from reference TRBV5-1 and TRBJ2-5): KAGVTQTPRYLIKTRGQQVTLSCSPISGHRSVSWYQQTPGQGLQFLFEYFSETQRNKGNFPGRFSGRQFSNSRSEMNVSTLELGDSALYLCASSTPIQETQYFGPGTRLLVL.

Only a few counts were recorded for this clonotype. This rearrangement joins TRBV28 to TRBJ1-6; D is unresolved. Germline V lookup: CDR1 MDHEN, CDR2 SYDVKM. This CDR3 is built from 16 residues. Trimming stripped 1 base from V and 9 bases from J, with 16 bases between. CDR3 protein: CASSLSRHVSSSPLHF. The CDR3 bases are TGTGCCAGCAGTTTATCGCGGCACGTCTCTTCTTCACCCCTCCACTTT.

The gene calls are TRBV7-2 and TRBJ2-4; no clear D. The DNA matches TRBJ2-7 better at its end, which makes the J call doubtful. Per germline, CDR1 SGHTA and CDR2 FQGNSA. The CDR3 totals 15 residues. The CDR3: CASSETALPYYEQYF. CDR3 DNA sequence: TGTGCCAGCAGCGAAACCGCCCTACCTTATTACGAGCAGTACTTC.

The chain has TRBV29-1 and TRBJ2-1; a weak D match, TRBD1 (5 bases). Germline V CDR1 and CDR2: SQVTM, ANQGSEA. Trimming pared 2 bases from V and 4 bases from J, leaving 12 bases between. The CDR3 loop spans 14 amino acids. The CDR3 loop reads CSVENPKGYNEQFF. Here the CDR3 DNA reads TGCAGCGTTGAAAATCCCAAGGGGTACAATGAGCAGTTCTTC.

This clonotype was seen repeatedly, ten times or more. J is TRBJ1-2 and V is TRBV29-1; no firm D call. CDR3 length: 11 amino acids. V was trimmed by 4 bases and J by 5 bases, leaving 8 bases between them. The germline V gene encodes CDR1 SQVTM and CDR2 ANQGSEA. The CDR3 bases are TGCAGCGTTGGGCAGATTTATGGCTACACCTTC. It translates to CSVGQIYGYTF.